This is a list of T cell receptor beta chains from one sample in a study of PD-1 blockade in classical Hodgkin lymphoma. Here immunoSEQ multiplex PCR was the method, and the copy in TCRdb shows in-frame clones only, minus some. This sample has about 24,000 clones; 60% to 80% occur once, and the top ten carry under 7%. Source: peripheral blood mononuclear cells (PBMCs), taken at baseline. The origin of the receptors is a human donor with classical Hodgkin lymphoma. CDR3s include the opening cysteine and the closing phenylalanine or tryptophan. The D gene is left open where the match is weak. Clone sizes are given selectively: once, few, many, or a class where the clone is expanded.

j_gene	abundance	v_gene	d_gene	CDR3nt	CDR3aa
TRBJ1-3	.	TRBV19	.	TGTGCCAGTAGTATTCAGGCGGGACCGCCACGAAACACCATATATTTT	CASSIQAGPPRNTIYF
TRBJ2-3	.	TRBV6-1	TRBD1	TGTGCCAGCAGTGTGGGTGCGACAGGGACCCTCCTATTACTCACAGATACGCAGTATTTT	CASSVGATGTLLLLTDTQYF
TRBJ2-7	.	TRBV29-1	TRBD1	TGCAGCGCCGGGACAGGGGGATCAGGCGAGCAGTACTTC	CSAGTGGSGEQYF
TRBJ1-2	.	TRBV27	.	TGTGCCAGCAGTCTGGGTCAGGGCAGGTATGGCTACACCTTC	CASSLGQGRYGYTF
TRBJ2-7	.	TRBV5-1	.	TGCGCCAGCAATGGGGTCTACGAGCAGTACTTC	CASNGVYEQYF
TRBJ2-3	.	TRBV5-4	.	TGTGCCAGCTACACCGGAAGGGGGGCTACAGATACGCAGTATTTT	CASYTGRGATDTQYF
TRBJ1-4	.	TRBV2	.	TGTGCCAGCAGTGAATACGGGGGGATCGGTGAAAAACTGTTTTTT	CASSEYGGIGEKLFF
TRBJ2-5	.	TRBV5-6	TRBD2	TGTGCCAGCTCCCCCCTACGGGGGGGCGGGGGACCGTACCAAGAGACCCAGTACTTC	CASSPLRGGGGPYQETQYF
TRBJ2-4	.	TRBV6-1	.	TGTGCCAGCAGGGAATACCGGGTCCCTGACGGGAACATTCAGTACTTC	CASREYRVPDGNIQYF
TRBJ2-1	.	TRBV28	.	TGTGCCAGCAGTTCTCGAAGGAATGAGCAGTTCTTC	CASSSRRNEQFF
TRBJ1-6	few	TRBV18	.	TGTGCCAGCTCACCATCTCTATCACCCCTCCACTTT	CASSPSLSPLHF
TRBJ1-5	.	TRBV10-1	.	TGCGCCAGCAGTTATAGCAATCAGCCCCAGCATTTT	CASSYSNQPQHF
TRBJ2-3	.	TRBV5-1	.	TGCGCCAGCAGCTCCACGGTGGGGGGCGGCACAGATACGCAGTATTTT	CASSSTVGGGTDTQYF
TRBJ2-1	.	TRBV19	TRBD1	TGTGCCAGTAACAGGGGGGAAAACAATGAGCAGTTCTTC	CASNRGENNEQFF
TRBJ2-3	.	TRBV30	TRBD2	TGTGCCTGGAGGGCTAGCGGGGGATCAGATACGCAGTATTTT	CAWRASGGSDTQYF
TRBJ2-5	.	TRBV10-3	TRBD1	TGTGCCATCAGTGAGTGGGGGGGACAGGGTTCCCAAGAGACCCAGTACTTC	CAISEWGGQGSQETQYF
TRBJ2-2	.	TRBV15	.	TGTGCCACCAGCAGAGCCTCTAACGGGGAGCTGTTTTTT	CATSRASNGELFF
TRBJ1-1	.	TRBV7-9	TRBD1	TGTGCCAGCAGCTCACAGAACGACAGGGGGAGGGTTGAAGCTTTCTTT	CASSSQNDRGRVEAFF
TRBJ2-6	medium-sized	TRBV4-3	.	TGCGCCAGCAGCCAAGGTGGTATCTCTGGGGCCAACGTCCTGACTTTC	CASSQGGISGANVLTF
TRBJ2-6	.	TRBV7-9	.	TGTGCCAGCAGCTTAGGATCTGGGGACGGACGCGTGAAGGCCAACGTCCTGACTTTC	CASSLGSGDGRVKANVLTF
TRBJ1-2	.	TRBV2	.	TGTGCCAGCAGTGAGTCACATGGCTACACCTTC	CASSESHGYTF
TRBJ2-2	.	TRBV11-2	.	TGTGCCAGCAGCTATTTAGTAACCACCGGGGAGCTGTTTTTT	CASSYLVTTGELFF
TRBJ1-1	.	TRBV11-1	.	TGTGCCAGCAGCTTAACGGGGAGGCGCACTGAAGCTTTCTTT	CASSLTGRRTEAFF
TRBJ1-4	.	TRBV9	.	TGTGCCAGCAGCGTAGGTAGACAGAGTAATGAAAAACTGTTTTTT	CASSVGRQSNEKLFF
TRBJ2-2	.	TRBV7-2	.	TGTGCCAGCAGCTTACGCGGCGGGGGCAACACCGGGGAGCTGTTTTTT	CASSLRGGGNTGELFF
TRBJ1-2	.	TRBV28	.	TGTGCCAGCAGCACAGCCCGTCGGTTCGATGGCTACACCTTC	CASSTARRFDGYTF
TRBJ2-2	.	TRBV15	.	TGTGCCACCAGCCCCCAACTCCGTCGGTTGGGGACCGGGGAGCTGTTTTTT	CATSPQLRRLGTGELFF
TRBJ2-5	.	TRBV4-3	TRBD2	TGCGCCAGCAGCCAAGATCTTTCGCTAGCGGGGGGGCAGGAGATGTACTTC	CASSQDLSLAGGQEMYF
TRBJ2-4	.	TRBV6-5	TRBD1	TGTGCCAGCAGTTACCCAGGGGGCGACATTCAGTACTTC	CASSYPGGDIQYF
TRBJ2-5	.	TRBV7-9	TRBD1	TGTGCCAGCATTGGGACAGGGGAAAGGAGAGAGACCCAGTACTTC	CASIGTGERRETQYF
TRBJ2-3	.	TRBV4-2	.	TGTGCCAGCAGCCAAGAGGGTACCCCGGATACGCAGTATTTT	CASSQEGTPDTQYF
TRBJ1-2	.	TRBV19	.	TGTGCCAGTAGAGGGTCGGGGCTCTACTATGGCTACACCTTC	CASRGSGLYYGYTF
TRBJ2-1	.	TRBV4-1	.	TGCGCCAGCAGCCAAGAGGCTTTCCCGAGGGTCCTAATTTACAATGAGCAGTTCTTC	CASSQEAFPRVLIYNEQFF
TRBJ2-3	.	TRBV5-4	TRBD2	TGTGCCAGCAGCTCGAGAGGAGCGGGGGGCCGGAAAGATACGCAGTATTTT	CASSSRGAGGRKDTQYF
TRBJ1-1	once	TRBV5-4	TRBD1	TGTGCCAGCAGCTTGGCACAGGGGCGTATGAACACTGAAGCTTTCTTT	CASSLAQGRMNTEAFF
TRBJ1-6	few	TRBV28	.	TGTGCCAGCAGTTCGGGGAGGGGACGCTACTATAATTCACCCCTCCACTTT	CASSSGRGRYYNSPLHF
TRBJ2-5	.	TRBV5-1	TRBD1	TGCGCCAGCAGCTCCGGGACAGCACAAGAGACCCAGTACTTC	CASSSGTAQETQYF
TRBJ2-7	.	TRBV7-2	.	TGTGCCAGCAGCAGCTTCGGTGAGCAGTACTTC	CASSSFGEQYF
TRBJ1-5	.	TRBV19	.	TGTGCCAGTAGAAAATCACGGACGCCCAATCAGCCCCAGCATTTT	CASRKSRTPNQPQHF
TRBJ1-1	.	TRBV28	TRBD1	TGTGCCAGCGGGCCGAACGGACAGGCTGAAGCTTTCTTT	CASGPNGQAEAFF
TRBJ2-7	.	TRBV11-2	.	TGTGCCAGCAGCTTAGTATCGGTCTACTACGAGCAGTACTTC	CASSLVSVYYEQYF
TRBJ1-3	.	TRBV4-3	.	TGCGCCAGCAGCCAAGATAGGTCTTCCTTTACACGAAACACCATATATTTT	CASSQDRSSFTRNTIYF
TRBJ2-5	.	TRBV7-2	TRBD2	TGTGCCAGCAGCTTAGCTAGCGGGGGTCAAGAGACCCAGTACTTC	CASSLASGGQETQYF
TRBJ2-5	.	TRBV28	TRBD2	TGTGCCAGCAGTTTACTAGCGGGGGCGTTCCAAGAGACCCAGTACTTC	CASSLLAGAFQETQYF
TRBJ2-3	.	TRBV7-9	.	TGTGCCAGCAGCTTTCCTAAGCCGAGTAGCACAGATACGCAGTATTTT	CASSFPKPSSTDTQYF
TRBJ2-7	medium-sized	TRBV5-4	.	TGTGCCAGCAGCTTGGACTCTGGTTTGTCCTACGAGCAGTACTTC	CASSLDSGLSYEQYF
TRBJ1-6	.	TRBV11-2	.	TGTGCCAGCAGCTTAACCATGGTTAATTCACCCCTCCACTTT	CASSLTMVNSPLHF
TRBJ1-1	.	TRBV6-5	.	TGTGCCAGCAGTTACTCCGTGGGGGGAAACACTGAAGCTTTCTTT	CASSYSVGGNTEAFF
TRBJ1-2	few	TRBV2	.	TGTGCCAGCAGTGAGGACACAGGCAGTGCTTATGGCTACACCTTC	CASSEDTGSAYGYTF
TRBJ2-1	once	TRBV28	.	TGTGCCAGCACTGTCGGGACAAAACTGGGGGAGCAGTTCTTC	CASTVGTKLGEQFF
TRBJ1-3	.	TRBV11-2	.	TGTGCCAGCAGCTTAGACCCTCCTGGAAACACCATATATTTT	CASSLDPPGNTIYF
TRBJ2-1	.	TRBV14	.	TGTGCCAGCAGCTCCTTCTCTAGCGCTTCCTACAATGAGCAGTTCTTC	CASSSFSSASYNEQFF
TRBJ1-6	.	TRBV28	.	TGTGCCAGCGGCCGGCAAGGGGAATTCCAGGGACCGAGCTCCTATAATTCACCCCTCCACTTT	CASGRQGEFQGPSSYNSPLHF
TRBJ1-1	.	TRBV29-1	.	TGCAGCGTTGAAGATCTAGTCCGGAACACTGAAGCTTTCTTT	CSVEDLVRNTEAFF
TRBJ2-3	.	TRBV5-1	.	TGCGCCAGCAGCGCGACTATCCGCACAGATACGCAGTATTTT	CASSATIRTDTQYF
TRBJ1-3	.	TRBV2	.	TGTGCCAGCAGTAACATCGAATCTGGAAACACCATATATTTT	CASSNIESGNTIYF
TRBJ2-7	once	TRBV19	.	TGTGCCAGTAGTAGTCAGAACTCCTACGAGCAGTACTTC	CASSSQNSYEQYF
TRBJ1-1	.	TRBV7-9	.	TGTGCCAGCAGCTTAGTTTCAATTAGCCCCGAAGCTTTCTTT	CASSLVSISPEAFF
TRBJ2-7	.	TRBV5-1	.	TGCGCCAGCAGCTTGGTTCAGGGTCACGAGCAGTACTTC	CASSLVQGHEQYF